The clone carrying this T cell receptor beta chain was seen more than once but under ten times. The antigen remains unidentified. This CDR3 is 12 amino acids long. Trimming pared 2 bases from V and 3 bases from J, leaving 6 bases between. In germline, CDR1 is SGHRS, CDR2 YFSETQ. The data are from a study of breast tumors, draining lymph nodes, adjacent tissues. Notes on the study in general: Data only fit, rather than demonstrated, lymph node origin of most tumor T cells. Luminal-like breast cancer showed significantly higher tumor–nontumor repertoire similarity than basal-like.

In TCRdb, the multiplex PCR reads were re-called with MiXCR into one record per CDR3 protein. The profile shows about 17,000 distinct CDR3 sequences, 55% to 75% of them singletons. Input material: tumor-adjacent breast tissue. This receptor was taken from a female donor with breast cancer. Some clones in this sample may be carry-over from other donors' samples. V gene TRBV5-1 combines with J gene TRBJ2-7, with D unresolved. Here the CDR3 DNA reads TGCGCCAGCAGCTTTGACGGCTACGAGCAGTACTTC. Protein: CASSFDGYEQYF. The entire variable domain, with the rest obtained from reference TRBV5-1 and TRBJ2-7, is as follows: KAGVTQTPRYLIKTRGQQVTLSCSPISGHRSVSWYQQTPGQGLQFLFEYFSETQRNKGNFPGRFSGRQFSNSRSEMNVSTLELGDSALYLCASSFDGYEQYFGPGTRLTVT.